This is a list of T cell receptor beta chains from one sample in a study of OX40 agonist ivuxolimab in advanced cancers. This table comes from immunoSEQ multiplex PCR, and its TCRdb copy is limited to in-frame clones, with some not included. Among 75,000 to 80,000 clones listed, 84% were seen once. Sequencing used CD4+ or CD8+ T cells sorted from blood, obtained in a trial of the OX40 agonist ivuxolimab. All receptors derive from an adult with an advanced solid tumor such as melanoma, head and neck, liver or kidney cancer. The CDR3 runs from the conserved cysteine through the conserved F or W. The D gene is left open where the match is weak. Size is omitted from some rows. Given values are once, few, many or a class for expanded clones.

abundance: .
v_gene: TRBV7-6
d_gene: .
j_gene: TRBJ1-1
CDR3nt: TGTGCCAGCAGCTTGGGGTCCCGAAACACTGAAGCTTTCTTT
CDR3aa: CASSLGSRNTEAFF

abundance: few
v_gene: TRBV9
d_gene: .
j_gene: TRBJ1-1
CDR3nt: TGTGCCAGCAGCTCAATGTTTGGAACTGAAGCTTTCTTT
CDR3aa: CASSSMFGTEAFF

abundance: .
v_gene: TRBV7-6
d_gene: .
j_gene: TRBJ2-5
CDR3nt: TGTGCCAGCAGCCGGGACTTGTACCAAGAGACCCAGTACTTC
CDR3aa: CASSRDLYQETQYF

abundance: .
v_gene: TRBV7-2
d_gene: .
j_gene: TRBJ2-2
CDR3nt: TGTGCCAGCAGCTATCAAGGGAGGACCGGGGAGCTGTTTTTT
CDR3aa: CASSYQGRTGELFF

abundance: .
v_gene: TRBV7-8
d_gene: .
j_gene: TRBJ2-7
CDR3nt: TGTGCCAGCAGCTTAGACCAGCGCGAGCAGTACTTC
CDR3aa: CASSLDQREQYF

abundance: .
v_gene: TRBV30
d_gene: .
j_gene: TRBJ1-1
CDR3nt: TGTGCCTGGTCCTTTTGGGGGAACACTGAAGCTTTCTTT
CDR3aa: CAWSFWGNTEAFF

abundance: once
v_gene: TRBV5-4
d_gene: TRBD2
j_gene: TRBJ2-3
CDR3nt: TGTGCCAGCAGCCCGGGGACTAGCGGGAGGTCAACAGATACGCAGTATTTT
CDR3aa: CASSPGTSGRSTDTQYF

abundance: .
v_gene: TRBV6-6
d_gene: TRBD1
j_gene: TRBJ1-2
CDR3nt: TGTGCCAGCAGTTACAGACAGGGGGCGACCTATGGCTACACCTTC
CDR3aa: CASSYRQGATYGYTF

abundance: .
v_gene: TRBV7-3
d_gene: TRBD2
j_gene: TRBJ2-1
CDR3nt: TGTGCCAGCAGCTCCCCTTCACGGGGCGGGAGTTCCTACAATGAGCAGTTCTTC
CDR3aa: CASSSPSRGGSSYNEQFF

abundance: .
v_gene: TRBV4-2
d_gene: TRBD2
j_gene: TRBJ2-5
CDR3nt: TGTGCCAGCAGCCAATCTGCGGGGGATCGCCAAGAGACCCAGTACTTC
CDR3aa: CASSQSAGDRQETQYF

abundance: few
v_gene: TRBV5-5
d_gene: TRBD1
j_gene: TRBJ2-2
CDR3nt: TGTGCCAGCAGCTGGGGTGTAGCAGGGGGAGAGACCGGGGAGCTGTTTTTT
CDR3aa: CASSWGVAGGETGELFF

abundance: .
v_gene: TRBV6-4
d_gene: TRBD2
j_gene: TRBJ2-3
CDR3nt: TGTGCCAGCAGTGAATCAGCGGGAGGGATCCCAGATACGCAGTATTTT
CDR3aa: CASSESAGGIPDTQYF

abundance: .
v_gene: TRBV5-1
d_gene: .
j_gene: TRBJ2-5
CDR3nt: TGCGCCAGCAGCTTGGACACCAACGGGGCCCAGTACTTC
CDR3aa: CASSLDTNGAQYF

abundance: .
v_gene: TRBV30
d_gene: TRBD2
j_gene: TRBJ2-5
CDR3nt: TGTGCCTGGAGTCGCCCTCTGGGCGGGGGGGCTGAGACCCAGTACTTC
CDR3aa: CAWSRPLGGGAETQYF

abundance: .
v_gene: TRBV7-8
d_gene: TRBD2
j_gene: TRBJ2-1
CDR3nt: TGTGCCAGCAGCTTAGGGGCGGGAGCGTTTTACAATGAGCAGTTCTTC
CDR3aa: CASSLGAGAFYNEQFF

abundance: .
v_gene: TRBV19
d_gene: .
j_gene: TRBJ1-2
CDR3nt: TGTGCCAGTAGTAATGGTGTTGGCTACACCTTC
CDR3aa: CASSNGVGYTF

abundance: few
v_gene: TRBV5-1
d_gene: .
j_gene: TRBJ2-7
CDR3nt: TGCGCCAGCAGCTTGGTTGGGGCGGGGCCCTACGAGCAGTACTTC
CDR3aa: CASSLVGAGPYEQYF

abundance: .
v_gene: TRBV9
d_gene: TRBD1
j_gene: TRBJ2-5
CDR3nt: TGTGCCAGCAGCGTAGGTGTAGGGGGCGGCTCGAGAGAGCAGTACTTC
CDR3aa: CASSVGVGGGSREQYF

abundance: .
v_gene: TRBV28
d_gene: .
j_gene: TRBJ1-5
CDR3nt: TGTGCCAGCAAAACAGGAGGCCTTTATAGCAATCAGCCCCAGCATTTT
CDR3aa: CASKTGGLYSNQPQHF

abundance: .
v_gene: TRBV7-3
d_gene: .
j_gene: TRBJ2-5
CDR3nt: TGTGCCAGCAGCGCGGACTATCAAGAGACCCAGTACTTC
CDR3aa: CASSADYQETQYF

abundance: .
v_gene: TRBV6-6
d_gene: TRBD1
j_gene: TRBJ1-5
CDR3nt: TGTGCCAGCAGTCCGTCCCAGGGGGAGGGGAATCAGCCCCAGCATTTT
CDR3aa: CASSPSQGEGNQPQHF

abundance: .
v_gene: TRBV7-9
d_gene: .
j_gene: TRBJ1-4
CDR3nt: TGTGCCAGCAGATCTGTCGACGGTGAAAAACTGTTTTTT
CDR3aa: CASRSVDGEKLFF

abundance: .
v_gene: TRBV4-2
d_gene: .
j_gene: TRBJ2-7
CDR3nt: TGTGCCAGCAGCCAAGATCGCCTCGGGGGGCTGCCCTACGAGCAGTACTTC
CDR3aa: CASSQDRLGGLPYEQYF

abundance: .
v_gene: TRBV5-1
d_gene: TRBD2
j_gene: TRBJ2-2
CDR3nt: TGCGCCAGCAGCATAAGCGGGAGTGGCACCGGGGAGCTGTTTTTT
CDR3aa: CASSISGSGTGELFF

abundance: .
v_gene: TRBV5-1
d_gene: .
j_gene: TRBJ2-5
CDR3nt: TGCGCCAGCAGCTTGACTAGTTTGGAGACCCAGTACTTC
CDR3aa: CASSLTSLETQYF

abundance: .
v_gene: TRBV10-1
d_gene: .
j_gene: TRBJ1-1
CDR3nt: TGCGCCAGCAGTGAGCCTTGGCGCCCGGGCAGAGGGGTGAACACTGAAGCTTTCTTT
CDR3aa: CASSEPWRPGRGVNTEAFF

abundance: .
v_gene: TRBV7-3
d_gene: .
j_gene: TRBJ1-1
CDR3nt: TGTGCCAGCAGCTTAAGGGACGGTGAAGCTTTCTTT
CDR3aa: CASSLRDGEAFF

abundance: .
v_gene: TRBV5-1
d_gene: .
j_gene: TRBJ2-5
CDR3nt: TGCGCCAGCAGCTTTCAGGGCCAAGAGACCCAGTACTTC
CDR3aa: CASSFQGQETQYF

abundance: .
v_gene: TRBV5-6
d_gene: .
j_gene: TRBJ2-7
CDR3nt: TGTGCCAGCAGCTTGGGGTACGAGCAGTACTTC
CDR3aa: CASSLGYEQYF

abundance: .
v_gene: TRBV28
d_gene: .
j_gene: TRBJ2-1
CDR3nt: TGTGCCAGCAGCGGCAGGGTTTTTGAGCAGTTCTTC
CDR3aa: CASSGRVFEQFF

abundance: .
v_gene: TRBV12-1
d_gene: .
j_gene: TRBJ1-5
CDR3nt: TGTGCCAGCAGATATGACCCCGGTGGGACAGGGGGCGTGCGGGGTGGCAATCAGCCCCAGCATTTT
CDR3aa: CASRYDPGGTGGVRGGNQPQHF

abundance: .
v_gene: TRBV4-1
d_gene: .
j_gene: TRBJ1-1
CDR3nt: TGCGCCAGCAGCCGAACGGACAGGAACACTGAAGCTTTCTTT
CDR3aa: CASSRTDRNTEAFF

abundance: .
v_gene: TRBV5-8
d_gene: .
j_gene: TRBJ1-5
CDR3nt: TGTGCCAGCAGCTTGGACCCGGGAGGCAATCAGCCCCAGCATTTT
CDR3aa: CASSLDPGGNQPQHF

abundance: .
v_gene: TRBV7-2
d_gene: .
j_gene: TRBJ2-2
CDR3nt: TGTGCCAGCAGCTTGGGCAGGGTAGGCACCGGGGAGCTGTTTTTT
CDR3aa: CASSLGRVGTGELFF

abundance: once
v_gene: TRBV7-2
d_gene: TRBD1
j_gene: TRBJ2-7
CDR3nt: TGTGCCAGCAGACGGGACAGGGGAACCTACGAGCAGTACTTC
CDR3aa: CASRRDRGTYEQYF

abundance: .
v_gene: TRBV7-2
d_gene: TRBD2
j_gene: TRBJ2-1
CDR3nt: TGTGCCAGCAGCTATACTAGCGGCTCCTACAATGAGCAGTTCTTC
CDR3aa: CASSYTSGSYNEQFF

abundance: .
v_gene: TRBV5-1
d_gene: .
j_gene: TRBJ2-5
CDR3nt: TGCGCCAGCAGCTTCAACGGGGAGTGGGGGATTCAAGAGACCCAGTACTTC
CDR3aa: CASSFNGEWGIQETQYF

abundance: .
v_gene: TRBV2
d_gene: TRBD1
j_gene: TRBJ2-7
CDR3nt: TGTGCCATGATTACAGGGGGAACAGCCTACGAGCAGTACTTC
CDR3aa: CAMITGGTAYEQYF

abundance: once
v_gene: TRBV10-3
d_gene: .
j_gene: TRBJ1-6
CDR3nt: TGTGCCATCAGTGGGACGGATTATAATTCACCCCTCCACTTT
CDR3aa: CAISGTDYNSPLHF

abundance: .
v_gene: TRBV7-8
d_gene: .
j_gene: TRBJ2-5
CDR3nt: TGTGCCAGCAGCTTATTACCGGCCCCACGGGAGACCCAGTACTTC
CDR3aa: CASSLLPAPRETQYF

abundance: .
v_gene: TRBV29-1
d_gene: .
j_gene: TRBJ2-7
CDR3nt: TGCAGCGTTACAATAGACCGAAACATCCTGTACTTC
CDR3aa: CSVTIDRNILYF

abundance: .
v_gene: TRBV5-1
d_gene: TRBD2
j_gene: TRBJ2-1
CDR3nt: TGCGCCAGCAGCTTGGTCTCTGGCGGGAGGACCAATGAGCAGTTCTTC
CDR3aa: CASSLVSGGRTNEQFF

abundance: .
v_gene: TRBV10-3
d_gene: .
j_gene: TRBJ1-1
CDR3nt: TGTGCCATCAGTGAGCCATTTAGGGGGAACACTGAAGCTTTCTTT
CDR3aa: CAISEPFRGNTEAFF

abundance: .
v_gene: TRBV5-4
d_gene: .
j_gene: TRBJ1-1
CDR3nt: TGTGCCAGCAGCCGCAATCTGGGGGCTGGGGTCACTGAAGCTTTCTTT
CDR3aa: CASSRNLGAGVTEAFF

abundance: .
v_gene: TRBV4-1
d_gene: TRBD1
j_gene: TRBJ2-7
CDR3nt: TGCGCCAGCAGCCCGGGACAGGGGTCGGGCGAGCAGTACTTC
CDR3aa: CASSPGQGSGEQYF

abundance: .
v_gene: TRBV5-1
d_gene: .
j_gene: TRBJ1-1
CDR3nt: TGCGCCAGCAGCTCCCCTTTCGGACACGAGGCTGAAGCTTTCTTT
CDR3aa: CASSSPFGHEAEAFF